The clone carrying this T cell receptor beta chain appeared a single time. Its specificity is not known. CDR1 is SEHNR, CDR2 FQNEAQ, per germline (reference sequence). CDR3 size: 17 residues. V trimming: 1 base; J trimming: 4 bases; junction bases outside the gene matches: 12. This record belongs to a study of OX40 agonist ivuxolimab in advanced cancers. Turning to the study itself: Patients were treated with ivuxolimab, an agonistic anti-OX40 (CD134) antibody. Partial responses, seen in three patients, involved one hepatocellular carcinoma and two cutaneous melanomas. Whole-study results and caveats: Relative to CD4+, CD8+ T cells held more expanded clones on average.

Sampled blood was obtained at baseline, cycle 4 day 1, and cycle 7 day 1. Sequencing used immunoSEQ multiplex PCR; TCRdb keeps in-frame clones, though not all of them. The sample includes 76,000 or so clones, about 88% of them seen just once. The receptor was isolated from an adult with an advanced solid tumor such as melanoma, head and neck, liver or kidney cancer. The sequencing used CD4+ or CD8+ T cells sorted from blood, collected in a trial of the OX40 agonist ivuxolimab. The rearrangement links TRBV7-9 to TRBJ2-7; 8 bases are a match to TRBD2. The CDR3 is CASSLVLGGRPQYEQYF. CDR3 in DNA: TGTGCCAGCAGCTTAGTTTTGGGCGGGAGGCCCCAGTACGAGCAGTACTTC.